The source of this T cell receptor (beta chain) is a study of T cell repertoires in cytomegalovirus infection. Study as a whole: Recently identified HLA-C-restricted CMV epitopes were among the peptides used. Matching HLA type, along with CMV infection, was indicated by public TCR beta signatures. Study conclusions and caveats: The cumulative frequency of public TCR beta families distinguished individuals who carried CMV together with the relevant HLA. The response measured ex vivo was dominated by TCR beta clonotypes (HLA-C-restricted and CMV-specific).

Via MiXCR, TCRdb re-called the reads, giving one row per CDR3 protein. The profile shows fewer than 1,000,000 distinct CDR3 sequences, roughly 30% of them singletons. This clonotype was detected a few times. Its target is unknown. The CDR3 has 15 residues. The J segment lost 5 bases and the V segment lost 5 bases, leaving 7 bases of the junction unmatched. CDR1 and CDR2 from the germline V gene are LNHDA and SQIVND (reference sequence). This material consisted of cultured CD8+ T cells from PBMCs, taken from culture after CMV antigen stimulation. V gene TRBV19 combines with J gene TRBJ2-2, with 8 nucleotides matching TRBD1. The source is a human donor in good health (CMV status not recorded). Some clones in this sample may be carry-over from other donors' samples. CDR3 residues: CASSVGTGITGELFF. CDR3 coding DNA: TGTGCCAGTAGTGTAGGGACAGGTATTACCGGGGAGCTGTTTTTT.